The present T cell receptor (beta chain) was sequenced within a study of blood T cell repertoires in COVID-19. This clone occurred once. The sample holds other DNA sequences that translate to the same CDR3. Repertoires were generated with immunoSEQ multiplex PCR, while TCRdb's copy carries only in-frame clones and drops some. Of approximately 220,000 clones listed, 80% to 90% were seen once; the top ten hold 7% to 10%. This CDR3 region has 14 residues. V shed 4 bases and J 2 bases; nucleotides not matched to a gene: 3. From germline, CDR1 is SGHRS and CDR2 YFSETQ. The sequence derives from a woman between 50 and 59 years old with acute or convalescent COVID-19. Sequencing was performed on peripheral blood. The chain couples TRBV5-1 to TRBJ1-3; 7 nucleotides match TRBD1. DNA for the CDR3: TGCGCCAGCAGCCTACAGGGGACTGGAAACACCATATATTTT. Protein sequence: CASSLQGTGNTIYF.